This T cell receptor (beta chain) appears in the sequencing data of a study of cytomegalovirus exposure and HLA in healthy donors. Whole-study results and caveats: The finding came from a later analysis; first-cohort TCR clusters tended to co-occur in the 130 or so validation repertoires. High sensitivity and specificity were reportedly achieved when the classifier diagnosed cytomegalovirus status.

The ends were cut back, 6 bases at V and 2 bases at J, with 19 bases in the middle. This CDR3 spans 16 amino acids. Germline values: CDR1 KGHSH, CDR2 LQKENI. On this clone: Its target is unknown.

Sequencing was performed with immunoSEQ multiplex PCR; in TCRdb, only in-frame clones are kept and a portion is missing. The top ten hold about 10% of the sample, which has 130,000 to 150,000 clones, approximately 89% seen once. The sequenced material came from PBMCs. The V gene is TRBV18, the J gene TRBJ2-5; D perhaps matches TRBD1 (6 bases). This receptor was obtained from a woman aged 18-29 years in good health and CMV-seropositive. CDR3 DNA: TGTGCCAGCTCGGTCCTCTCGGACAGTACGCAAGAGACCCAGTACTTC. Translating gives CASSVLSDSTQETQYF.